The T cell receptor beta chain described here comes from a study of T-cell reconstitution after alpha-beta-depleted transplantation in children. Germline V gives CDR1 SEHNR, CDR2 FQNEAQ (reference sequence). J lost 2 bases, V lost 1 base, and 5 bases had no gene match. CDR3 length: 17 amino acids. A library of TCRbeta sequences, prepared with unique molecular identifiers, was generated. TCRdb fed the PCR reads into MiXCR, producing one record per CDR3 protein. The repertoire holds a few hundred thousand distinct CDR3 sequences, with around 19% as singletons. Material: PBMCs from the stem cell graft donor, obtained from the stem cell graft. The chain carries TRBV7-9 and TRBJ2-2; 9 bases match TRBD2. The TCR comes from a human donor who donated a stem cell graft to a child with acute lymphoblastic leukemia. CDR3 amino acids: CASSLGPSGTNTGELFF. CDR3 in DNA: TGTGCCAGCAGCTTAGGGCCTAGCGGGACCAACACCGGGGAGCTGTTTTTT.